This T cell receptor beta chain appears in the sequencing data of a study of cytomegalovirus exposure and HLA in healthy donors. Overall study findings and caveats: CMV serostatus stood as the only immune exposure information on hand.

Germline-derived CDR1 and CDR2 are SGHTA and FQGNSA. The CDR3 sequence is 16 residues long. The V and J ends lost 4 bases and 6 bases, in that order; junction bases with no gene match: 7. For this clone: The antigen is undetermined.

It was with 60 Vbeta and 13 Jbeta primers that the PCR ran. This table comes from immunoSEQ multiplex PCR, and its TCRdb copy is limited to in-frame clones, with some not included. Recorded for this sample: 150,000 or so clones. This receptor was taken from a woman between 35 and 50 years old in good health and CMV-seropositive. The rearrangement joins TRBV7-2 to TRBJ2-3; 13 positions match TRBD2. The source material was PBMCs. CDR3 sequence (DNA): TGTGCCAGCAGCTCGGGACTAGCGGGGAAAGCGGATACGCAGTATTTT. It is translated as CASSSGLAGKADTQYF.